This TCR beta chain is drawn from a study of cytomegalovirus exposure and HLA in healthy donors. PCR was performed using 60 Vbeta and 13 Jbeta primers. TCRdb's copy holds only in-frame clones and misses some; the assay was immunoSEQ multiplex PCR. This table has fewer than 200,000 clones, 60% to 80% appearing once. There are a few counts of this clone. The CDR3 consists of 14 residues. Germline values: CDR1 MNHEY, CDR2 SMNVEV (reference sequence). The V gene lost 1 base and the J gene lost 4 bases, with 8 bases spanning the gap. This chain connects TRBV27 to TRBJ2-1; D gene unclear. Specimen: PBMCs. The source is a man between 35 and 55 years old in good health and CMV-seropositive. The CDR3 spells CASSLFSSYNEQFF. CDR3 DNA sequence: TGTGCCAGCAGTTTATTTTCCAGTTACAATGAGCAGTTCTTC.